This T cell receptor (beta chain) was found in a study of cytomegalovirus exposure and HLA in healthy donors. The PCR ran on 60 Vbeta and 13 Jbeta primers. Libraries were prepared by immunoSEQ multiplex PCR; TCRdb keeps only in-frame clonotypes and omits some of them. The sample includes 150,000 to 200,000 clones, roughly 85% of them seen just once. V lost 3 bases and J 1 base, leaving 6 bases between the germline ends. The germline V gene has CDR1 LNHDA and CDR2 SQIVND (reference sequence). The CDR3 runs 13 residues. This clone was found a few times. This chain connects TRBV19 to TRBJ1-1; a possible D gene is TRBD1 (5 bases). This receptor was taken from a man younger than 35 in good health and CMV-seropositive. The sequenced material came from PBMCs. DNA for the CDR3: TGTGCCAGTAGTATGCAGGGGAACACTGAAGCTTTCTTT. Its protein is CASSMQGNTEAFF.